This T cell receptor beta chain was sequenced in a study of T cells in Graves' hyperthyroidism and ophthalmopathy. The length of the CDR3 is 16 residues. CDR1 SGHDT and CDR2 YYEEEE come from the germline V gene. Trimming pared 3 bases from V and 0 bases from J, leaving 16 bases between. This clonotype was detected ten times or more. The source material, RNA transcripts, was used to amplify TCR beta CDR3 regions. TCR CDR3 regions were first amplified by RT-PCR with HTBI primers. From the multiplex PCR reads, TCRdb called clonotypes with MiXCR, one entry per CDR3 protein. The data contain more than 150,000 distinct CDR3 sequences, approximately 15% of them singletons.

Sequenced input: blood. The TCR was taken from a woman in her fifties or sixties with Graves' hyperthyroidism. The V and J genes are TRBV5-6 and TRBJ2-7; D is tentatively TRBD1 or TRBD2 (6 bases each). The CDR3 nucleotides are TGTGCCAGCAGCTGGGGGGCAGCTTCTAACTCCTACGAGCAGTACTTC. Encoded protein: CASSWGAASNSYEQYF.